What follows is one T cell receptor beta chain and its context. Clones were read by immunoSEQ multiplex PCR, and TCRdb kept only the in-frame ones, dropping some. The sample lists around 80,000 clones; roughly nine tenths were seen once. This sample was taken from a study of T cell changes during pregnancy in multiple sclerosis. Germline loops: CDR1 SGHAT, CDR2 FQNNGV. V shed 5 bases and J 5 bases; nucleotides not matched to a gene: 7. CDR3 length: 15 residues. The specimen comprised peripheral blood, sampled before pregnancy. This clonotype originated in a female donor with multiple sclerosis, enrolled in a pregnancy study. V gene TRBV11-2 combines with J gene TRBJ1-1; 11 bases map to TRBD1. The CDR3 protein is CASSHSGTGGTEAFF. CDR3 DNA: TGTGCCAGCAGCCACTCAGGGACAGGGGGGACTGAAGCTTTCTTT.